This T cell receptor (beta chain) emerged from a study of control samples from healthy donors and cancer patients. The table came from immunoSEQ multiplex PCR; TCRdb's copy has only in-frame clones and leaves some out. Here the sample spans roughly 100,000 clones, roughly 80% being singletons. Germline V gene data show CDR1 as MNHEY and CDR2 as SVGAGI. J was trimmed by 3 bases and V by 7 bases; bases with no gene match: 8. The CDR3 runs to 15 residues. The specimen sequenced was blood. The sequence came from a woman aged 45-60 years in good health. This chain links TRBV6-5 with TRBJ2-7; TRBD2 matches at 11 bases. Here the CDR3 reads CASKLGTSGNYEQYF. CDR3 coding DNA: TGTGCCAGCAAGCTTGGGACTAGCGGAAACTACGAGCAGTACTTC.